This T cell receptor (beta chain) was recovered during a study of blood T cell repertoires in COVID-19. V lost 5 bases, J lost 6 bases, and 14 bases lay in between. CDR3 size: 14 residues. From germline, CDR1 is MDHEN and CDR2 SYDVKM. Only in-frame clones appear in the TCRdb table, and some are missing; sequencing was by immunoSEQ multiplex PCR. The sample contains under 80,000 clones, about 90% of which appear only once. The TCR sequence derives from a woman aged 80 or over with active COVID-19. The material sequenced was peripheral blood. The rearrangement links TRBV28 to TRBJ2-1; possible D gene TRBD2, 6 bases. The chain's CDR3 is CASSPGTSINEQFF. The CDR3 bases are TGTGCCAGCAGTCCCGGGACTTCTATCAATGAGCAGTTCTTC.